Listed here are 4 T cell receptor beta chains from one sample, sequenced in a study of beta chain features in type 1 diabetes. Reverse transcription of all isolated RNA meant that expressed TCRB transcripts were sequenced. Generated by immunoSEQ multiplex PCR, the TCRdb table keeps only in-frame clones and is missing some. This sample has 150,000 to 200,000 clones; 7% to 9.5% occur once, and the top ten carry 0.7%. Their antigens are not known. Study-level results: Shorter TCRB CDR3s, moderately but significantly so, were found in Type 1 diabetes patients in all four CD4+ subsets.

The sample taken for sequencing was central memory CD4+ T cells from blood. The origin of the receptors is a woman in her 30s with type 1 diabetes.

The rearrangement joins TRBV7-3 to TRBJ2-2; maybe TRBD1 (6 bases). This CDR3 has 14 residues. The V end lost 5 bases, the J end lost 5 bases, and 12 bases lay between the germline ends. CDR1 and CDR2 (germline): SGHTA, FQGTGA. CDR3 residues: CASSEIQGTGELFF. The CDR3, as DNA: TGTGCCAGCAGCGAAATACAGGGAACCGGGGAGCTGTTTTTT.

The chain recombines TRBV5-1 with TRBJ1-3, with 7 positions matching TRBD1. This CDR3 is 13 amino acids long. Germline V gene sequence: CDR1 SGHRS, CDR2 YFSETQ. The trim removed 3 bases at V and 4 bases at J, leaving 1 base unmatched. CDR3 loop: CASSSDRGNTIYF. CDR3 nucleotides: TGCGCCAGCAGCTCGGACAGGGGAAACACCATATATTTT. Complete variable domain (other parts from reference TRBV5-1 and TRBJ1-3): KAGVTQTPRYLIKTRGQQVTLSCSPISGHRSVSWYQQTPGQGLQFLFEYFSETQRNKGNFPGRFSGRQFSNSRSEMNVSTLELGDSALYLCASSSDRGNTIYFGEGSWLTVV.

This clone came up a few times. The rearrangement joins TRBV2 to TRBJ2-2, with a weak D call TRBD2 (6 bases). Per germline, CDR1 SNHLY and CDR2 FYNNEI. This CDR3 is 15 amino acids long. The ends were cut back, 6 bases at V and 7 bases at J, with 18 bases in the middle. The CDR3 here is CASRGATGAGGELFF. DNA for the CDR3: TGTGCCAGCAGGGGAGCAACGGGAGCGGGCGGGGAGCTGTTTTTT.

The chain is built from TRBV5-1 and TRBJ2-1; TRBD2 is a possible D gene (6 bases). The CDR3 extends over 13 amino acids. The germline V and J ends were trimmed by 4 bases and 8 bases, with 13 bases remaining between them. Per germline, CDR1 SGHRS and CDR2 YFSETQ. In nucleotides, the CDR3 is TGCGCCAGCAGCGCCGGGACTTCGGATGAGCAGTTCTTC. Protein sequence: CASSAGTSDEQFF.